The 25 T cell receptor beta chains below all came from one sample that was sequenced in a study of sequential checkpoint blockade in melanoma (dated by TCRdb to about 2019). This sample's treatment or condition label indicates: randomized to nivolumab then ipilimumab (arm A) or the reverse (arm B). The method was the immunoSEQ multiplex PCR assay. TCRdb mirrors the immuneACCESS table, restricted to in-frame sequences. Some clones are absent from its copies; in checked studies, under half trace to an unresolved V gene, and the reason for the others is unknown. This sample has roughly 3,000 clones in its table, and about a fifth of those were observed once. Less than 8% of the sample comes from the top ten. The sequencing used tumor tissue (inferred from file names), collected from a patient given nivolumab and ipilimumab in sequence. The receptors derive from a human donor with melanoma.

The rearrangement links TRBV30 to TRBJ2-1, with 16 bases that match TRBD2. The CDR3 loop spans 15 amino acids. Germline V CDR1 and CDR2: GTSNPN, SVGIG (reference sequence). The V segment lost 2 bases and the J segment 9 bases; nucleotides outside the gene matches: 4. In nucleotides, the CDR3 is TGTGCCTGGAGTCAAGGGACTAGCGGGGGGGCTGAGCAGTTCTTC. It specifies CAWSQGTSGGAEQFF. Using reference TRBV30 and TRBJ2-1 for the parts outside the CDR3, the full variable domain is SQTIHQWPATLVQPVGSPLSLECTVEGTSNPNLYWYRQAAGRGLQLLFYSVGIGQISSEVPQNLSASRPQDRQFILSSKKLLLSDSGFYLCAWSQGTSGGAEQFFGPGTRLTVL.

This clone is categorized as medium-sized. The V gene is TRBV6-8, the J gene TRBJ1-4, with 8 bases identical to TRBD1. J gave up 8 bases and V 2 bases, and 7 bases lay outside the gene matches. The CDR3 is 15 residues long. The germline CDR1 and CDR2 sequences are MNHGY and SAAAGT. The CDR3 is CASSYTDRDIEKLFF. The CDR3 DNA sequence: TGTGCCAGCAGTTACACGGACAGGGACATCGAAAAACTGTTTTTT.

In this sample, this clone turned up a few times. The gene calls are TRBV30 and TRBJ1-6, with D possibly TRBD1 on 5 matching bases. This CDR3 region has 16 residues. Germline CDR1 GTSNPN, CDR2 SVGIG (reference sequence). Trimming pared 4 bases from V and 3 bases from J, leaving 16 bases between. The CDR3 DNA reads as TGTGCCTGGACTCCGGGGCGACCAGACTATAATTCACCCCTCCACTTT. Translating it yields CAWTPGRPDYNSPLHF.

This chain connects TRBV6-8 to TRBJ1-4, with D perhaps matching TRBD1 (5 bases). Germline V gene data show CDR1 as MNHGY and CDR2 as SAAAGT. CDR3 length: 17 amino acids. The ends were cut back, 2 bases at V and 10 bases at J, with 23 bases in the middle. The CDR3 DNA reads TGTGCCAGCAGTTACCCAGTGGGGGGACCCGCCGGGGGAAAACTGTTTTTT. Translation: CASSYPVGGPAGGKLFF.

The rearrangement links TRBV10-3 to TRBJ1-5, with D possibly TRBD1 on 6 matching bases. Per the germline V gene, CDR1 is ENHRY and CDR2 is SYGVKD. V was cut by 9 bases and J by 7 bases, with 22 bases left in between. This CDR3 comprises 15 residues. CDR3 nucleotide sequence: TGTGCCATACAACCGGGGGGCAGGAAGGGGCAGCCCCAGCATTTT. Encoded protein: CAIQPGGRKGQPQHF.

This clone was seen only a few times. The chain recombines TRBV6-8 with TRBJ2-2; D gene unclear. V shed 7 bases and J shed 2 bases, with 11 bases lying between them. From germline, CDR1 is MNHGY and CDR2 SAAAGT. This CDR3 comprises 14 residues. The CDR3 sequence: CASTPDTNTGELFF. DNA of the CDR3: TGTGCCAGCACCCCCGACACAAACACCGGGGAGCTGTTTTTT.

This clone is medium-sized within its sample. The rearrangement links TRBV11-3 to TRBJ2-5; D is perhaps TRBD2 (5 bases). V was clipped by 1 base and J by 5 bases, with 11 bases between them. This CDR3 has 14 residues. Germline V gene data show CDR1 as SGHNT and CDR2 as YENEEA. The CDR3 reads CASSLGLAHETQYF. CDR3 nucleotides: TGTGCCAGCAGCTTAGGGCTAGCCCACGAGACCCAGTACTTC.

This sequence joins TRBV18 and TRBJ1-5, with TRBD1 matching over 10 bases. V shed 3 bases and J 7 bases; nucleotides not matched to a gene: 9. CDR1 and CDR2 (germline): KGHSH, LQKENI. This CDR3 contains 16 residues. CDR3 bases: TGTGCCAGCTCACCCCAGGGACAGGGGAAGGGACAGCCCCAGCATTTT. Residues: CASSPQGQGKGQPQHF. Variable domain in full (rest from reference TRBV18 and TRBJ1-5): NAGVMQNPRHLVRRRGQEARLRCSPMKGHSHVYWYRQLPEEGLKFMVYLQKENIIDESGMPKERFSAEFPKEGPSILRIQQVVRGDSAAYFCASSPQGQGKGQPQHFGDGTRLSIL.

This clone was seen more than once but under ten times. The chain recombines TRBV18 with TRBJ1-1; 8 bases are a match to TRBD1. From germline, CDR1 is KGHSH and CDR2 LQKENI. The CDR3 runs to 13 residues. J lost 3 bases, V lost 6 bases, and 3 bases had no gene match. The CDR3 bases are TGTGCCAGCTCCGGACAGGGATACACTGAAGCTTTCTTT. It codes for CASSGQGYTEAFF.

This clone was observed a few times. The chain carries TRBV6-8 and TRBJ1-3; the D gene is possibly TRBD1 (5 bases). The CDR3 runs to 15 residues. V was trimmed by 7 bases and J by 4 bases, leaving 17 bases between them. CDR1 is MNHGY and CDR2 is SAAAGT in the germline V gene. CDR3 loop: CASTMRGGAGNTIYF. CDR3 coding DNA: TGTGCCAGCACCATGAGGGGAGGGGCCGGAAACACCATATATTTT.

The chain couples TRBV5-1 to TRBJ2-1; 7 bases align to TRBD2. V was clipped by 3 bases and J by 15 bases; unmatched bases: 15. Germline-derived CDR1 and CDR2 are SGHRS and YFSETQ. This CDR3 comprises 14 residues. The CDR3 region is CASSSPEAASGRFF. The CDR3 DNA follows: TGCGCCAGCAGCTCACCCGAAGCCGCTAGCGGAAGGTTCTTC.

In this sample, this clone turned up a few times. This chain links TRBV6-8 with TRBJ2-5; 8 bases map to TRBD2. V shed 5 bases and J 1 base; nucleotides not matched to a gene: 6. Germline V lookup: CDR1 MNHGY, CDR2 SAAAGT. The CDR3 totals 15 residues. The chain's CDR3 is CASSTGLGVQETQYF. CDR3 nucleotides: TGTGCCAGCAGTACGGGACTAGGGGTCCAAGAGACCCAGTACTTC.

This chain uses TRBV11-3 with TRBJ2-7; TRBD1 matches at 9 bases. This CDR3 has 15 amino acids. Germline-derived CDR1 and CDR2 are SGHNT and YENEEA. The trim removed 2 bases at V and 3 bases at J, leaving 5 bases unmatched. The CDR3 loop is CASSLLPGQGYEQYF. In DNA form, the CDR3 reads TGTGCCAGCAGCTTATTACCGGGACAGGGCTACGAGCAGTACTTC. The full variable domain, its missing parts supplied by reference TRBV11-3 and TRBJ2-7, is EAGVVQSPRYKIIEKKQPVAFWCNPISGHNTLYWYLQNLGQGPELLIRYENEEAVDDSQLPKDRFSAERLKGVDSTLKIQPAELGDSAVYLCASSLLPGQGYEQYFGPGTRLTVT.

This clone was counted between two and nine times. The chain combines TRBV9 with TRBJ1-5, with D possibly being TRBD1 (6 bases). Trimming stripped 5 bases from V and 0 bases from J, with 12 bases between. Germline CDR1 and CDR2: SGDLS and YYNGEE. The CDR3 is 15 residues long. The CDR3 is CASRSRGASNQPQHF. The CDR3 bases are TGTGCCAGCAGGAGCAGGGGAGCTAGCAATCAGCCCCAGCATTTT. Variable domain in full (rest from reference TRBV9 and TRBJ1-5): DSGVTQTPKHLITATGQRVTLRCSPRSGDLSVYWYQQSLDQGLQFLIQYYNGEERAKGNILERFSAQQFPDLHSELNLSSLELGDSALYFCASRSRGASNQPQHFGDGTRLSIL.

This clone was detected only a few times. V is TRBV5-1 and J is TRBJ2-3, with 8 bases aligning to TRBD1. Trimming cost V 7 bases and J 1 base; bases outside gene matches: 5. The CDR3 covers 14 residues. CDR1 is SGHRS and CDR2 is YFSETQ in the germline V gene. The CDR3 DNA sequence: TGCGCCAGCGCCCGGGACAGGCGCACAGATACGCAGTATTTT. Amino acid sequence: CASARDRRTDTQYF.

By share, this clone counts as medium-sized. The DNA of the CDR3 is TGTGCCAGCAGCCCCCGGGACAGCTTACCGAACACTGAAGCTTTCTTT. It encodes CASSPRDSLPNTEAFF. The gene calls are TRBV9 and TRBJ1-1, with TRBD1 matching over 7 bases. The CDR3 covers 16 residues. J gave up 1 base and V 4 bases, and 10 bases lay outside the gene matches. CDR1 is SGDLS and CDR2 is YYNGEE in the germline V gene. Combining the CDR3 with reference TRBV9 and TRBJ1-1 gives the whole variable domain DSGVTQTPKHLITATGQRVTLRCSPRSGDLSVYWYQQSLDQGLQFLIQYYNGEERAKGNILERFSAQQFPDLHSELNLSSLELGDSALYFCASSPRDSLPNTEAFFGQGTRLTVV.

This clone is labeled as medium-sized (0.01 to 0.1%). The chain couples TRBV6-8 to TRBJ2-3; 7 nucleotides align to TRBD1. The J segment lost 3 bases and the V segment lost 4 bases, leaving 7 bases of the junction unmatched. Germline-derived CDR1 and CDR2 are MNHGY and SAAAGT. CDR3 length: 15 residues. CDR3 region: CASSSPGQPTDTQYF. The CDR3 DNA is TGTGCCAGCAGTTCCCCGGGACAGCCTACAGATACGCAGTATTTT.

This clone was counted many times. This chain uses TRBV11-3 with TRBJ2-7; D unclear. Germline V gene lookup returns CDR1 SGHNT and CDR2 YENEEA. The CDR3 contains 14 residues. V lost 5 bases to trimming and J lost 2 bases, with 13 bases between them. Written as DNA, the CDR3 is TGTGCCAGCAGCGTCGGCGTCAGAACCTACGAGCAGTACTTC. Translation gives CASSVGVRTYEQYF.

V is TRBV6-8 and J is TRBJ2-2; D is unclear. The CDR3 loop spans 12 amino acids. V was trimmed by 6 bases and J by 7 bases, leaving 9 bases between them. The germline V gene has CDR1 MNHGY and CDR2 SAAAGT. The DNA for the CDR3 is TGTGCCAGCAGGGTAAATAACGGGGAGCTGTTTTTT. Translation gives CASRVNNGELFF.

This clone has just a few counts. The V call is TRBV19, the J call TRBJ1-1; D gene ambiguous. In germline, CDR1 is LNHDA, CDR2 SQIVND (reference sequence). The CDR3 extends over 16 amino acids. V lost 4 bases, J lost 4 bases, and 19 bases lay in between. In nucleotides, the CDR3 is TGTGCCAGTAGTAACCCAACGGGAACTTGGGCCACTGAAGCTTTCTTT. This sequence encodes CASSNPTGTWATEAFF.

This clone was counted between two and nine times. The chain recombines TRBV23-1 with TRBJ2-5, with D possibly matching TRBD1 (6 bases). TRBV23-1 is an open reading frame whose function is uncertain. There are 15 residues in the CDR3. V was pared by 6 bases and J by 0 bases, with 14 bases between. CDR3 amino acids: CASSQDRTNQETQYF. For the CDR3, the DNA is TGCGCCAGCAGCCAAGACAGGACCAACCAAGAGACCCAGTACTTC.

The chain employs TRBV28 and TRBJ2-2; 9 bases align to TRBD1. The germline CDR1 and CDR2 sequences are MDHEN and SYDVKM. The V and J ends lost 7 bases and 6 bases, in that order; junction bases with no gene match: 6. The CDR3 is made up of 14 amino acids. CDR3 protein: CASTPGQGSGELFF. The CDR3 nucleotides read TGTGCCAGCACACCGGGACAGGGTTCCGGGGAGCTGTTTTTT.

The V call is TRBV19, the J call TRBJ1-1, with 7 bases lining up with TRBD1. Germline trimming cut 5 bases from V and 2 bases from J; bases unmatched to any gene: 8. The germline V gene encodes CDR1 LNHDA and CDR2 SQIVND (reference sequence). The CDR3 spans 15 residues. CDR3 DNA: TGTGCCAGTAGTCCCCGGACAGGCCGAAACACTGAAGCTTTCTTT. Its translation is CASSPRTGRNTEAFF.

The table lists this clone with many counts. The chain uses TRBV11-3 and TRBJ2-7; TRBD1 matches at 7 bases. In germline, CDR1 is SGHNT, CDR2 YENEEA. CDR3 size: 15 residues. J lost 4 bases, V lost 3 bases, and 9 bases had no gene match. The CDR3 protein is CASSLGLTGRYEQYF. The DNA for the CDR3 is TGTGCCAGCAGCTTGGGGCTGACAGGGCGGTACGAGCAGTACTTC.

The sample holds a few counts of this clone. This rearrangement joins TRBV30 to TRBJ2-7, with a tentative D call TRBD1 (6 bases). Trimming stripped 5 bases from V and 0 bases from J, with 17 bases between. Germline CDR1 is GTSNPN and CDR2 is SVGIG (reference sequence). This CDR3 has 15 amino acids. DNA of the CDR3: TGTGCCTGGGGGGTTGACAGGACAAGCTCCTACGAGCAGTACTTC. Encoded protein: CAWGVDRTSSYEQYF. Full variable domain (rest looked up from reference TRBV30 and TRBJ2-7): SQTIHQWPATLVQPVGSPLSLECTVEGTSNPNLYWYRQAAGRGLQLLFYSVGIGQISSEVPQNLSASRPQDRQFILSSKKLLLSDSGFYLCAWGVDRTSSYEQYFGPGTRLTVT.